These T cell receptor beta chains were read from a single sample in a study of identical twins. MiXCR, run by TCRdb on the 5' RACE reads, gives a single entry per CDR3 protein. Of about 890,000 distinct CDR3 sequences detected, roughly 12% appear once; the ten largest clones hold roughly 1.5%. These data also featured in a second study, about yellow fever vaccine responses in identical twins.

Sample: PBMCs. These receptors were collected from a woman aged 18-29 years in good health. Each CDR3 is given with its conserved first and last residue. D genes are given only for firm matches. Clone size is shown for a subset of rows, as once, few, many or a class of expanded clone.

D: TRBD1
size: many
V: TRBV29-1
J: TRBJ2-3
DNA: TGCAGCGTTGGACAGGGCGGCACAGATACGCAGTATTTT
CDR3: CSVGQGGTDTQYF

D: .
size: few
V: TRBV5-1
J: TRBJ2-2
DNA: TGCGCCAGCAGCTTCTCAGGGTATGACACCGGGGAGCTGTTTTTT
CDR3: CASSFSGYDTGELFF

D: .
size: many
V: TRBV20-1
J: TRBJ1-2
DNA: TGCAGTGCTAGCCCAGCCGTCGGGTATGGCTACACCTTC
CDR3: CSASPAVGYGYTF

D: .
size: few
V: TRBV11-1
J: TRBJ2-5
DNA: TGTGCCAGCAGCTTAGTCGGCCGGACAGGACCGCCCGGGAGGTACCAAGAGACCCAGTACTTC
CDR3: CASSLVGRTGPPGRYQETQYF

D: .
size: few
V: TRBV19
J: TRBJ2-6
DNA: TGTGCCAGTAGTATTGAGGGGTTCTCTGGGGCCAACGTCCTGACTTTC
CDR3: CASSIEGFSGANVLTF

D: TRBD2
size: many
V: TRBV27
J: TRBJ2-7
DNA: TGTGCCAGCAGTCCGCCGGGACTAGTTTACGAGCAGTACTTC
CDR3: CASSPPGLVYEQYF

D: TRBD2
size: .
V: TRBV6-5
J: TRBJ2-7
DNA: TGTGCCAGCAGTACTATAGCGGGCTCCTACGAGCAGTACTTC
CDR3: CASSTIAGSYEQYF

D: .
size: .
V: TRBV24-1
J: TRBJ2-3
DNA: TGTGCCACCAGAATAGCAGATACGCAGTATTTT
CDR3: CATRIADTQYF

D: TRBD2
size: .
V: TRBV29-1
J: TRBJ2-3
DNA: TGCAGCGTAGGGACTAACAATGCAGATACGCAGTATTTT
CDR3: CSVGTNNADTQYF

D: .
size: few
V: TRBV29-1
J: TRBJ1-2
DNA: TGCAGCGCCTCACCGACAGATAACTATGGCTACACCTTC
CDR3: CSASPTDNYGYTF